The T cell receptor beta chain described here comes from a study of response to subunit inactivated influenza vaccine. Study conclusions and caveats: Each seasonal flu vaccination may recruit only limited new T cells, authors suggested.

There are 16 residues in the CDR3. Germline values: CDR1 MNHEY, CDR2 SVGEGT. The J segment lost 6 bases and the V segment lost 4 bases, leaving 11 bases of the junction unmatched. TCRdb ran MiXCR on the RT-PCR reads and lists one entry per CDR3 protein. Among over 150,000 distinct CDR3 sequences listed, 7.5% to 10% were seen once. At least ten counts were recorded for this clonotype. Its antigen is currently unknown. The sample in question was non-naive T cells sorted from PBMCs, obtained on the day of vaccination. The rearrangement uses TRBV6-2 or TRBV6-3 and TRBJ2-1; 8 nucleotides align to TRBD1. This receptor was taken from a middle-aged man who received an inactivated influenza vaccine. The CDR3 loop is CASSFPRGLVTNEQFF. The CDR3 nucleotides are TGTGCCAGCAGTTTCCCCAGGGGGCTCGTTACCAATGAGCAGTTCTTC.